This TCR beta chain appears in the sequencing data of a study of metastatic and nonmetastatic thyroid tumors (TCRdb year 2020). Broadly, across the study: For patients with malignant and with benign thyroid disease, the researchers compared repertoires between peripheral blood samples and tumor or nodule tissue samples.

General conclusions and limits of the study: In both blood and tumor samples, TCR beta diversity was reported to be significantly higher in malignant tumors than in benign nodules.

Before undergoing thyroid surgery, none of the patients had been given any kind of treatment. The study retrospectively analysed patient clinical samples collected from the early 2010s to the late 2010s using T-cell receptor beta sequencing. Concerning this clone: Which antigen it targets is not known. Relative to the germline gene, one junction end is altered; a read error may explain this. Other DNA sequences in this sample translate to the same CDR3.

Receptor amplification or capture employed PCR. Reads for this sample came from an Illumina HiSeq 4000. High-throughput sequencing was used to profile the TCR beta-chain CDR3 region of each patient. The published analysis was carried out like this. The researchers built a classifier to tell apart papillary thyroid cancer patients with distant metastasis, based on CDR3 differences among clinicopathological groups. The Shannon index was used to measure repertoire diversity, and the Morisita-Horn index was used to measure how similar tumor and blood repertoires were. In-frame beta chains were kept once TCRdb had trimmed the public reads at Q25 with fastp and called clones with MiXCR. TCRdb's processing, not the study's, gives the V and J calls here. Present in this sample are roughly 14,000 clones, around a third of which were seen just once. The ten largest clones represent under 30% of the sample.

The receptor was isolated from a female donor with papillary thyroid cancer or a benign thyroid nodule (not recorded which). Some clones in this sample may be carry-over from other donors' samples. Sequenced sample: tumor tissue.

The bases are TGTGCCAGCAGCTTAGCCGTCGGGGGGCGCAGCGAGCAGTATTTC. This encodes CASSLAVGGRSEQYF. Recombination joined TRBV11-2 with TRBJ2-7; a tentative D match to TRBD2 spans 7 bases. From its cysteine to its phenylalanine, the CDR3 spans 15 amino acids. Only the CDR3 DNA is retained, 45 bases long and in frame from the first base. The germline V gene encodes CDR1 SGHAT and CDR2 FQNNGV.